These T cell receptor beta chains were read from a single sample in a study of cytomegalovirus exposure and HLA in healthy donors. Clones were sequenced by immunoSEQ multiplex PCR, and TCRdb holds only the in-frame ones, with some missing. The sample carries about 130,000 clones, 80% recorded once. Sequencing was carried out using PBMCs. The receptors originated from a man aged 25-40 years in good health. The CDR3 runs from the conserved cysteine through the conserved F or W. The D gene is left open where the match is weak. The size of a clone is reported for some rows only, either as once, few or many, or as a class for expanded clones.

.	TRBV6-4	TRBJ1-6	few	CASSDTGQSPLHF	TGTGCCAGCAGTGACACCGGACAGTCGCCCCTCCACTTT
TRBD2	TRBV7-3	TRBJ2-1	.	CASSSSGGGPSGSYNEQFF	TGTGCCAGCAGCTCTAGCGGCGGTGGGCCTTCAGGCTCCTACAATGAGCAGTTCTTC
.	TRBV15	TRBJ2-5	.	CATSRDNQETQYF	TGTGCCACCAGCAGGGACAACCAAGAGACCCAGTACTTC
TRBD1	TRBV9	TRBJ2-2	.	CASSARTGEVTGELFF	TGTGCCAGCAGCGCACGGACAGGCGAGGTCACCGGGGAGCTGTTTTTT
.	TRBV6-5	TRBJ1-6	.	CASSYVREGRSPLHF	TGTGCCAGCAGTTACGTACGGGAAGGCAGATCACCCCTCCACTTT
TRBD1	TRBV4-1	TRBJ2-7	.	CASSHPQVPGQAYEQYF	TGCGCCAGCAGCCATCCTCAAGTCCCCGGACAGGCCTACGAGCAGTACTTC
TRBD2	TRBV28	TRBJ2-2	.	CASSWGLAGGFGELFF	TGTGCCAGCAGTTGGGGACTAGCGGGAGGGTTCGGGGAGCTGTTTTTT
.	TRBV7-9	TRBJ2-1	.	CASQGNEQFF	TGTGCCAGCCAGGGGAATGAGCAGTTCTTC
TRBD2	TRBV10-1	TRBJ2-3	.	CASSAGSGSWTDTQYF	TGCGCCAGCAGTGCGGGCAGCGGGAGTTGGACAGATACGCAGTATTTT
.	TRBV5-1	TRBJ2-6	.	CASSDPTFGANVLTF	TGCGCCAGCAGCGATCCGACTTTTGGGGCCAACGTCCTGACTTTC
.	TRBV2	TRBJ2-1	once	CAFRSYNEQFF	TGTGCTTTCCGGTCCTACAATGAGCAGTTCTTC
TRBD1	TRBV5-1	TRBJ1-1	.	CASSDRGSNTEAFF	TGCGCCAGCAGCGACAGGGGGTCGAACACTGAAGCTTTCTTT
TRBD1	TRBV18	TRBJ2-2	.	CASSPPSTGVTGELFF	TGTGCCAGCTCACCACCGTCGACAGGGGTCACCGGGGAGCTGTTTTTT
.	TRBV7-9	TRBJ2-5	.	CSSSLAKSSGTQYF	TGTTCCAGCAGCTTAGCTAAGTCCTCAGGGACCCAGTACTTC
.	TRBV28	TRBJ2-7	.	CASSLAPRGSGREQYF	TGTGCCAGCAGTTTAGCCCCGCGGGGTAGCGGACGGGAGCAGTACTTC
TRBD1	TRBV9	TRBJ1-2	.	CASSVGTGMNYGYTF	TGTGCCAGCAGCGTAGGGACAGGTATGAACTATGGCTACACCTTC
.	TRBV11-2	TRBJ2-4	once	CASSPRGTKNIQYF	TGTGCCAGCAGCCCCCGAGGGACCAAAAACATTCAGTACTTC
TRBD2	TRBV5-1	TRBJ2-3	once	CASSPMTSGTDTQYF	TGCGCCAGCAGCCCGATGACTAGCGGCACAGATACGCAGTATTTT
.	TRBV4-1	TRBJ2-7	.	CASSQPGQIYEQYF	TGCGCCAGCAGCCAACCGGGACAAATCTACGAGCAGTACTTC
.	TRBV7-9	TRBJ2-7	.	CSSSLEKRVPLGPYEQYF	TGTTCCAGCAGCTTAGAAAAGCGGGTGCCCCTAGGGCCCTACGAGCAGTACTTC
.	TRBV5-5	TRBJ2-7	.	CASNQLGAGLGYEQYF	TGTGCCAGCAACCAGCTAGGCGCAGGGCTGGGCTACGAGCAGTACTTC
TRBD2	TRBV19	TRBJ2-3	once	CASSIEGRADTQYF	TGTGCCAGTAGTATAGAAGGGAGGGCAGATACGCAGTATTTT
.	TRBV27	TRBJ2-3	.	CASSSVGTGTQYF	TGTGCCAGCAGTTCCGTGGGCACCGGTACGCAGTATTTT
.	TRBV7-2	TRBJ2-7	.	CASSSTGGEQYF	TGTGCCAGCAGCTCGACGGGCGGGGAGCAGTACTTC
.	TRBV7-3	TRBJ2-2	.	CASSLGAGVYAGELFF	TGTGCCAGCAGCTTAGGGGCAGGGGTCTATGCCGGGGAGCTGTTTTTT
.	TRBV6-5	TRBJ2-7	.	CASSETYGSYEQYF	TGTGCCAGCAGTGAAACATACGGGTCCTACGAGCAGTACTTC
TRBD2	TRBV19	TRBJ2-2	once	CASSPAPGLAGGVGELFF	TGTGCCAGTAGTCCCGCGCCCGGACTAGCGGGAGGGGTCGGGGAGCTGTTTTTT
.	TRBV18	TRBJ2-3	once	CASLYASSTDTQYF	TGTGCCAGCTTATACGCGTCTAGCACAGATACGCAGTATTTT
.	TRBV29-1	TRBJ2-7	once	CSVEGPRGVYF	TGCAGTGTTGAAGGTCCCCGGGGAGTGTACTTC
.	TRBV2	TRBJ1-3	.	CASSGSGAGNTIYF	TGTGCCAGCAGTGGCTCAGGGGCTGGAAACACCATATATTTT
TRBD1	TRBV5-1	TRBJ1-1	.	CASSLVPGQGGEAFF	TGCGCCAGCAGCTTGGTTCCGGGACAGGGAGGGGAAGCTTTCTTT
.	TRBV30	TRBJ2-5	once	CAWSRRVKETQYF	TGTGCCTGGAGTAGGAGGGTTAAAGAGACCCAGTACTTC
TRBD2	TRBV11-3	TRBJ2-5	.	CASSPRTSWETQYF	TGTGCCAGCAGCCCTCGGACTAGCTGGGAGACCCAGTACTTC
.	TRBV5-1	TRBJ2-3	few	CASSTGFTDTQYF	TGCGCCAGCAGCACAGGTTTCACAGATACGCAGTATTTT
.	TRBV5-6	TRBJ1-5	.	CASSGADMQPQHF	TGTGCCAGCAGTGGGGCGGACATGCAGCCCCAGCATTTT
.	TRBV5-4	TRBJ1-2	medium-sized	CATRVGGSYGYTF	TGTGCCACAAGGGTTGGGGGGTCCTATGGCTACACCTTC
TRBD1	TRBV5-1	TRBJ1-6	.	CASSLTGQGSSPLHF	TGCGCCAGCAGCTTGACCGGACAGGGCAGTTCACCCCTCCACTTT
.	TRBV6-5	TRBJ2-5	once	CASRGGETQYF	TGTGCCAGCAGAGGAGGGGAGACCCAGTACTTC
.	TRBV27	TRBJ2-3	.	CASSLSTAGTDTQYF	TGTGCCAGCAGTTTGTCCACAGCAGGGACAGATACGCAGTATTTT
.	TRBV19	TRBJ2-7	.	CASSIDAQGTRGQYF	TGTGCCAGTAGTATAGACGCACAGGGGACTCGGGGGCAGTACTTC
TRBD2	TRBV27	TRBJ2-7	few	CASSLSSGTTYEQYF	TGTGCCAGCAGTTTATCTAGCGGGACGACCTACGAGCAGTACTTC
TRBD2	TRBV19	TRBJ2-3	.	CASSISGTVDTQYF	TGTGCCAGTAGTATTAGCGGGACGGTGGATACGCAGTATTTT
.	TRBV7-2	TRBJ1-1	.	CASSLVAVNTEAFF	TGTGCCAGCAGCTTAGTGGCGGTGAACACTGAAGCTTTCTTT
TRBD1	TRBV6-1	TRBJ2-3	.	CASMEGQGLGTQYF	TGTGCCAGCATGGAGGGACAGGGGCTCGGGACGCAGTATTTC
.	TRBV7-9	TRBJ2-4	few	CASSARTVSNIQYF	TGTGCCAGCAGCGCCCGGACAGTATCCAACATTCAGTACTTC
TRBD1	TRBV2	TRBJ2-3	.	CASSETGADTQYF	TGTGCCAGCAGTGAAACAGGGGCAGATACGCAGTATTTT
.	TRBV4-3	TRBJ1-2	.	CASSHTGGLGGYTF	TGCGCCAGCAGCCACACCGGCGGTTTGGGTGGCTACACCTTC
TRBD1	TRBV6-1	TRBJ2-3	.	CASSRTGGDTDTQYF	TGTGCCAGCAGTCGGACAGGGGGTGATACAGATACGCAGTATTTT
TRBD1	TRBV11-2	TRBJ2-2	.	CASSPQGLANTGELFF	TGTGCCAGCAGCCCACAGGGGCTAGCTAACACCGGGGAGCTGTTTTTT
.	TRBV10-2	TRBJ2-7	few	CASSGSSYEQYF	TGCGCCAGCAGCGGGAGCTCCTACGAGCAGTACTTC
.	TRBV4-1	TRBJ2-2	.	CASSKGLANTGELFF	TGCGCCAGCAGCAAGGGGCTCGCGAACACCGGGGAGCTGTTTTTT
.	TRBV2	TRBJ2-2	few	CASTQGLGSGELFF	TGTGCCAGCACCCAGGGGTTAGGTAGCGGGGAGCTGTTTTTT
.	TRBV7-6	TRBJ2-3	once	CASSPARVGADTQYF	TGTGCCAGCAGCCCCGCAAGGGTCGGGGCAGATACGCAGTATTTT
.	TRBV28	TRBJ1-2	.	CASIGQRLYGYTF	TGTGCCAGCATAGGACAGAGGCTATATGGCTACACCTTC
.	TRBV29-1	TRBJ1-3	.	CSVLTPQGGDTIYF	TGCAGCGTCTTGACCCCCCAAGGAGGGGACACCATATATTTT
.	TRBV11-3	TRBJ2-2	.	CASSLGGLNTGELFF	TGTGCCAGCAGCTTAGGGGGCCTGAACACCGGGGAGCTGTTTTTT
.	TRBV4-1	TRBJ2-1	.	CASSQPLRSSYNEQFF	TGCGCCAGCAGCCAGCCCTTGCGGTCCTCCTACAATGAGCAGTTCTTC
TRBD1	TRBV10-2	TRBJ2-7	.	CASSKPGQGSYEQYF	TGCGCCAGCAGTAAGCCGGGACAGGGGTCCTACGAGCAGTACTTC
.	TRBV6-5	TRBJ2-3	.	CASRLGDTQYF	TGTGCCAGCAGACTCGGGGATACGCAGTATTTT